This T cell receptor (beta chain) was identified during a study of blood T cell repertoires in COVID-19. Libraries were prepared by immunoSEQ multiplex PCR; TCRdb keeps only in-frame clonotypes and omits some of them. This table holds some 110,000 clones, roughly 90% found once. The J segment lost 7 bases and the V segment lost 4 bases, leaving 11 bases of the junction unmatched. Per germline, CDR1 SGDLS and CDR2 YYNGEE. The CDR3 contains 15 residues. This clone has more than one count but fewer than ten. The V and J genes are TRBV9 and TRBJ2-3, with 8 nucleotides matching TRBD2. The material sequenced was peripheral blood. The sequence was collected from a man between 65 and 85 years old who had recovered from COVID-19. CDR3 DNA: TGTGCCAGCAGCCGGGAGGGGCACATGGGAAATACGCAGTATTTT. It translates to CASSREGHMGNTQYF.